The sequence of this TCR beta chain was determined in a study of shared clonotypes between healthy human individuals. Study information: Each donor's CD4 naive and CD4 memory cells filled three plates apiece, CD8 naive two, and CD8 memory one. Broader study findings: Rarefaction curves obtained for sorted subsets showed sequencing incomplete despite large depth.

Germline values: CDR1 SQVTM, CDR2 ANQGSEA. Deletions cut 3 bases from V and 5 bases from J, with 20 bases between. The CDR3 is 15 residues long. As defined, naive CD8 cells were CD45RO-negative and positively selected for CCR7, with terminally differentiated effector memory CD45RA+ cells excluded. Only in-frame clones appear in the TCRdb table, and some are missing; sequencing was by immunoSEQ multiplex PCR. The repertoire holds 750,000 to 1,000,000 clones, with nearly 95% as singletons. A remark on this clone: Its target is unknown.

The sequence was collected from a man aged 25-45 years in good health. The sample taken for sequencing was naive CD8+ T cells sorted from blood. V and J are TRBV29-1 and TRBJ2-7; possibly TRBD1 or TRBD2 for D (5 bases each). The CDR3 nucleotides read TGCAGCGTTGAGGGGACCTCGACCACACGTGACGAGCAGTACTTC. This gives the protein CSVEGTSTTRDEQYF.